This passage covers 20 T cell receptor beta chains from one sample sequenced in a study of blood T cell repertoires in COVID-19. Sequenced by immunoSEQ multiplex PCR; TCRdb stores in-frame clones only, minus some. This sample has 65,000 to 85,000 clones, with around 90% found just once. Sequencing used peripheral blood. The source is a human donor in a cohort sampled during active COVID-19.

This clone has a handful of counts. The chain employs TRBV9 and TRBJ2-1, with 7 bases fitting TRBD2. The ends lost 3 bases at V and 7 bases at J; junction bases unmatched: 16. This CDR3 spans 17 amino acids. CDR1 is SGDLS, CDR2 YYNGEE, per germline. This CDR3 is CASSEPQGAGEGNEQFF. CDR3 DNA sequence: TGTGCCAGCAGCGAGCCCCAAGGGGCGGGAGAAGGGAATGAGCAGTTCTTC.

This clone was seen more than once but under ten times. J is TRBJ2-7 and V is TRBV4-1; TRBD2 matches at 10 bases. V trimming: 0 bases; J trimming: 1 base; junction bases outside the gene matches: 6. CDR1 is MGHRA, CDR2 YSYEKL, per germline. This CDR3 region has 17 residues. In DNA, the CDR3 is TGCGCCAGCAGCCAAGAAGCTCTAGCGGGGGTATCCTACGAGCAGTACTTC. Its translation: CASSQEALAGVSYEQYF.

This chain links TRBV7-2 with TRBJ2-7; 9 bases agree with TRBD2. V lost 6 bases to trimming and J lost 4 bases; unmatched junction nucleotides: 7. CDR3 length: 14 residues. Germline values: CDR1 SGHTA, CDR2 FQGNSA. The CDR3 spells CASSFPGLAYEQYF. The CDR3 DNA reads as TGTGCCAGCAGTTTTCCGGGACTAGCTTACGAGCAGTACTTC.

This clone was counted a single time. DNA of the CDR3: TGTGCCAGCAGCCCGGACAACTCGGGCTACGAGCAGTACTTC. Translated, it gives CASSPDNSGYEQYF. The J gene is TRBJ2-7, the V gene TRBV5-4, with D possibly TRBD1 on 5 matching bases. Germline CDR1 SGHNT, CDR2 YYREEE (reference sequence). Trimming removed 4 bases at V and 3 bases at J, with 14 bases between. The CDR3 spans 14 residues.

This rearrangement joins TRBV4-1 to TRBJ2-3, with D perhaps matching TRBD1 (5 bases). This CDR3 contains 15 residues. Germline lookup yields CDR1 MGHRA and CDR2 YSYEKL. V was trimmed by 1 base and J by 3 bases, leaving 11 bases between them. CDR3: CASSQVQTETDTQYF. DNA for the CDR3: TGCGCCAGCAGCCAAGTTCAGACAGAAACAGATACGCAGTATTTT.

The rearrangement links TRBV6-2 or TRBV6-3 to TRBJ1-5; 8 bases agree with TRBD1. This CDR3 has 17 residues. The ends lost 4 bases at V and 2 bases at J; junction bases unmatched: 10. CDR1 and CDR2 from the germline V gene are MNHEY and SVGEGT. Written as DNA, the CDR3 is TGTGCCAGCAGTTCTAACAGGGGGGTTTGGGGCAATCAGCCCCAGCATTTT. Amino acid sequence: CASSSNRGVWGNQPQHF.

The rearrangement uses TRBV18 and TRBJ2-7; 8 nucleotides line up with TRBD2. The V segment lost 6 bases and the J segment 0 bases; nucleotides outside the gene matches: 16. CDR1 and CDR2 from the germline V gene are KGHSH and LQKENI. This CDR3 contains 18 residues. The CDR3 DNA sequence: TGTGCCAGCTCCCTCTACCAAACTAGCGGATTAGACTCCTACGAGCAGTACTTC. It specifies CASSLYQTSGLDSYEQYF.

The chain couples TRBV6-5 to TRBJ1-2, with D tentatively TRBD1 (5 bases). V dropped 6 bases and J dropped 1 base, with 9 bases sitting between them. The CDR3 is made up of 13 amino acids. In germline, CDR1 is MNHEY, CDR2 SVGAGI. The chain's CDR3 is CASSLDSNYGYTF. The CDR3 DNA reads as TGTGCCAGCAGCCTCGACAGTAACTATGGCTACACCTTC.

The table lists this clone with a count of one. The chain links TRBV9 to TRBJ2-7, with a tentative D call TRBD2 (6 bases). Trimming removed 4 bases at V and 1 base at J, with 15 bases between. CDR1 is SGDLS, CDR2 YYNGEE, per germline. This CDR3 is 15 amino acids long. The CDR3 region has the DNA TGTGCCAGCAGCCCCAGCGCCGGGGGTTCCTACGAGCAGTACTTC. Translated, it gives CASSPSAGGSYEQYF.

The V and J genes are TRBV25-1 and TRBJ2-7; the D is unclear. CDR3 length: 11 amino acids. V lost 4 bases, J lost 4 bases, and 5 bases lay in between. Germline lookup yields CDR1 MGHDK and CDR2 SYGVNS. The CDR3 DNA is TGTGCCAGCAGTGTAATGTACGAGCAGTACTTC. Translation: CASSVMYEQYF.

The chain is built from TRBV4-3 and TRBJ1-5, with D uncertain. The CDR3 spans 13 residues. Trimming took 2 bases from V and 6 from J, leaving 8 bases between them. Germline V CDR1 and CDR2: LGHNA, YSLEER. The CDR3 is CASSQTFGQPQHF. The CDR3 DNA is TGCGCCAGCAGCCAAACCTTCGGTCAGCCCCAGCATTTT.

This chain uses TRBV6-5 with TRBJ2-7; no clear D. V lost 1 base and J lost 6, with 10 bases in between. From germline, CDR1 is MNHEY and CDR2 SVGAGI. The CDR3 covers 13 residues. The CDR3 coding sequence is TGTGCCAGCAGTTACTTTCCTAGTGGCGAGCAGTACTTC. This sequence encodes CASSYFPSGEQYF.

The V gene is TRBV9, the J gene TRBJ1-4, with a weak D call TRBD1 (5 bases). The V gene lost 0 bases and the J gene lost 3 bases, with 15 bases spanning the gap. The CDR3 loop spans 17 amino acids. The germline gives CDR1 SGDLS, CDR2 YYNGEE. The CDR3 DNA reads TGTGCCAGCAGCGTAGCTGGGGGGGACGGGGCTAATGAAAAACTGTTTTTT. This sequence encodes CASSVAGGDGANEKLFF.

The chain joins TRBV7-8 to TRBJ1-5, with 10 nucleotides matching TRBD1. The V gene's germline CDR1 is SGHVS and CDR2 FQNEAQ. The CDR3 sequence is 15 residues long. Germline trimming cut 8 bases from V and 6 bases from J; bases unmatched to any gene: 10. The chain's CDR3 is CASVSGTGVLQPQHF. The CDR3, as DNA: TGTGCCAGCGTATCCGGGACAGGGGTTCTTCAGCCCCAGCATTTT. Full variable domain (rest looked up from reference TRBV7-8 and TRBJ1-5): GAGVSQSPRYKVAKRGQDVALRCDPISGHVSLFWYQQALGQGPEFLTYFQNEAQLDKSGLPSDRFFAERPEGSVSTLKIQRTQQEDSAVYLCASVSGTGVLQPQHFGDGTRLSIL.

CDR3 sequence: CASGFDGGYGYTF. DNA for the CDR3: TGCGCCAGCGGATTCGACGGGGGCTATGGCTACACCTTC. The chain is built from TRBV5-1 and TRBJ1-2, with D possibly TRBD1 on 5 matching bases. Trimming took off 7 bases at V and 4 bases at J, with 14 bases between the two ends. This CDR3 has 13 amino acids. The germline V gene encodes CDR1 SGHRS and CDR2 YFSETQ.

The chain carries TRBV28 and TRBJ1-3; 9 bases line up with TRBD1. The CDR3 is 15 amino acids. With 5 bases clipped from V and 5 bases from J, the junction kept 7 bases outside the gene matches. The germline gives CDR1 MDHEN, CDR2 SYDVKM. For the CDR3, the DNA is TGTGCCAGCAGTGTTGGACAGGGGAGTAGAAACACCATATATTTT. Its translation: CASSVGQGSRNTIYF.

The V call is TRBV6-5, the J call TRBJ2-3; possible D gene TRBD1, 5 bases. This CDR3 spans 14 amino acids. Germline lookup yields CDR1 MNHEY and CDR2 SVGAGI. The V and J ends lost 7 bases and 1 base respectively, with 12 bases between them. CDR3 sequence (DNA): TGTGCCAGCATCCGAGACAGCGGCACAGATACGCAGTATTTT. It translates to CASIRDSGTDTQYF.

CDR3 DNA: TGTGCCAGCAGCCCCTTCCTCTCCCAAGGGGTTAAGAATTCACCCCTCCACTTT. It codes for CASSPFLSQGVKNSPLHF. This rearrangement joins TRBV6-2 or TRBV6-3 to TRBJ1-6; D possibly corresponds to TRBD1 (5 bases). Trimming left V 6 bases short and J 7 bases short, with 25 bases between. The CDR3 length is 18 residues. Germline V CDR1 and CDR2: MNHEY, SVGEGT.

V usage is TRBV6-4 and J usage is TRBJ2-7, with D unclear. CDR1 MRHNA and CDR2 SNTAGT come from the germline V gene. The V end lost 3 bases, the J end lost 5 bases, and 11 bases lay between the germline ends. The CDR3 has 13 residues. The CDR3 sequence is CASSETVVHEQYF. CDR3 coding DNA: TGTGCCAGCAGTGAAACGGTGGTGCACGAGCAGTACTTC.

This clone was recorded a few times. The chain carries TRBV7-2 and TRBJ1-5, with D possibly TRBD1 on 6 matching bases. Trimming left V 5 bases short and J 0 bases short, with 14 bases between. The germline V gene has CDR1 SGHTA and CDR2 FQGNSA. There are 16 residues in the CDR3. The CDR3 protein is CASSPVRGASNQPQHF. As DNA, the CDR3 is TGTGCCAGCAGCCCAGTCCGGGGGGCTAGCAATCAGCCCCAGCATTTT.